A single sample gave rise to the 6 T cell receptor beta chains below, sequenced in a study of blood T cell repertoires in COVID-19. Measured with immunoSEQ multiplex PCR; TCRdb has only the in-frame clones, and not every one. The table lists about 140,000 clones, 75% to 80% of them singletons, with about 3.2% in the top ten. The sequenced material came from PBMCs or T cells enriched from blood (not recorded which). The source of these receptors is a woman aged 45-65 years who had recovered from COVID-19.

This clone showed up just a few times. CDR3 sequence reads: CASTLRGAQDYEQYF. The CDR3 DNA reads TGTGCCAGCACCCTACGGGGGGCGCAGGACTACGAGCAGTACTTC. The chain has TRBV21-1 and TRBJ2-7; TRBD2, the table's D call, was not compared with the DNA. TRBV21-1 is classified as a pseudogene. This CDR3 is built from 15 residues.

Ten or more counts support this clone. The chain couples TRBV19 to TRBJ2-2; TRBD2 is a possible D gene (6 bases). Trimming took 3 bases from V and 1 from J, leaving 12 bases between them. Germline V CDR1 and CDR2: LNHDA, SQIVND (reference sequence). The CDR3 consists of 16 residues. The chain's CDR3 is CASSMWYGGNTGELFF. The CDR3 bases are TGTGCCAGTAGTATGTGGTACGGGGGGAACACCGGGGAGCTGTTTTTT. Drawing the rest from reference TRBV19 and TRBJ2-2, the complete variable domain is DGGITQSPKYLFRKEGQNVTLSCEQNLNHDAMYWYRQDPGQGLRLIYYSQIVNDFQKGDIAEGYSVSREKKESFPLTVTSAQKNPTAFYLCASSMWYGGNTGELFFGEGSRLTVL.

The chain links TRBV6-5 to TRBJ1-5; D is perhaps TRBD1 (5 bases). The CDR3 runs 14 residues. Germline CDR1 reads MNHEY; CDR2 reads SVGAGI. Trimming left V 7 bases short and J 1 base short, with 11 bases between. The DNA of the CDR3 is TGTGCCAGCATTCTCGACAGCAGCAATCAGCCCCAGCATTTT. It codes for CASILDSSNQPQHF.

The chain uses TRBV7-3 and TRBJ1-6; 12 bases are a match to TRBD1. Germline trimming cut 5 bases from V and 6 bases from J; bases unmatched to any gene: 5. CDR3 length: 16 amino acids. Per the germline V gene, CDR1 is SGHTA and CDR2 is FQGTGA. The CDR3 is CASSLGQGAFNSPLHF. CDR3 nucleotides: TGTGCCAGCAGCCTGGGACAGGGGGCCTTTAATTCACCCCTCCACTTT.

This clone was seen a handful of times. The rearrangement links TRBV29-1 to TRBJ1-4; possible D gene TRBD1, 6 bases. Germline V CDR1 and CDR2: SQVTM, ANQGSEA. The CDR3 runs to 13 residues. V was shortened by 7 bases and J by 0 bases, with 9 bases between the two germline ends. CDR3 bases: TGCAGCGCACAGGGCACAACTAATGAAAAACTGTTTTTT. Protein: CSAQGTTNEKLFF.

J is TRBJ2-1 and V is TRBV11-3; maybe TRBD1 (5 bases). Deletions cut 3 bases from V and 1 base from J, with 13 bases between. This CDR3 contains 16 residues. Germline lookup yields CDR1 SGHNT and CDR2 YENEEA. This CDR3 is CASSLSTGSSYNEQFF. As DNA, the CDR3 is TGTGCCAGCAGCTTGTCTACAGGTAGTTCCTACAATGAGCAGTTCTTC. The full variable domain, its missing parts supplied by reference TRBV11-3 and TRBJ2-1, is EAGVVQSPRYKIIEKKQPVAFWCNPISGHNTLYWYLQNLGQGPELLIRYENEEAVDDSQLPKDRFSAERLKGVDSTLKIQPAELGDSAVYLCASSLSTGSSYNEQFFGPGTRLTVL.